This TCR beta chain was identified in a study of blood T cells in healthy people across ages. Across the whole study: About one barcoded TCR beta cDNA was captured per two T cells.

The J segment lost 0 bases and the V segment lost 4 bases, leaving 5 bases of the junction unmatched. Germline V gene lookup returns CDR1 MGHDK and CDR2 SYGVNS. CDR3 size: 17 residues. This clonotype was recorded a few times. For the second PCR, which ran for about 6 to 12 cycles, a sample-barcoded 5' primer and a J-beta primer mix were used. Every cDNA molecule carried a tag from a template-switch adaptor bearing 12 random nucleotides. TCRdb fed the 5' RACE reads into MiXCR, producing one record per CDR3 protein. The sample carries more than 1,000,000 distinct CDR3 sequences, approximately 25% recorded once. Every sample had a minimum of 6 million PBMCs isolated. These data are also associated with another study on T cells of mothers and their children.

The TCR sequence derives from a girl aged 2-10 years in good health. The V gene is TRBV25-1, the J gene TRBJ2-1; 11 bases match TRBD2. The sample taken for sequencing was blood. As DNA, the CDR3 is TGTGCCAGCAGTGGGCCTAGCGGGAGGATCTCCTACAATGAGCAGTTCTTC. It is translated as CASSGPSGRISYNEQFF.